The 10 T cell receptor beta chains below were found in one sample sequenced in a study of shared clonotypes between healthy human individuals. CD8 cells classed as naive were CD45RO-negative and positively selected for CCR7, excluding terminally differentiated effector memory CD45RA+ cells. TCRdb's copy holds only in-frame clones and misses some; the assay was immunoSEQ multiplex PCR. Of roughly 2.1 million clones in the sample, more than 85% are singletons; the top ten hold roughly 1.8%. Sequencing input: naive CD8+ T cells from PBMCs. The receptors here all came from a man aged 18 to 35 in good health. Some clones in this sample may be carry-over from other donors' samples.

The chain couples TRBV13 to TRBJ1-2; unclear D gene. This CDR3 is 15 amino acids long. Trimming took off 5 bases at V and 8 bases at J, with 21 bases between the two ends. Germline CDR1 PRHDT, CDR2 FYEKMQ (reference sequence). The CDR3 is CASSQGPDPHSGYTF. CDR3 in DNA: TGTGCCAGCAGCCAAGGGCCGGACCCTCACAGCGGCTACACCTTC.

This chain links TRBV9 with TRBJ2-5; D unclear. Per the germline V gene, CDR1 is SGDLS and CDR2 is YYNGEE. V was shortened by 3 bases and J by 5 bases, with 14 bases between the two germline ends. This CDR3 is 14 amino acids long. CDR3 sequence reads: CASSGQTPGETQYF. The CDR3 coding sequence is TGTGCCAGCAGCGGCCAGACACCCGGGGAGACCCAGTACTTC.

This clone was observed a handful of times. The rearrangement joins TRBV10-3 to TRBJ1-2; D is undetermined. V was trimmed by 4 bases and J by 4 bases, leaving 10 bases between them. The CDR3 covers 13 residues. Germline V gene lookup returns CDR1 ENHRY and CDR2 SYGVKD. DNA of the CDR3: TGTGCCATCAGTGCGACGGAGAGCTATGGCTACACCTTC. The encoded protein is CAISATESYGYTF.

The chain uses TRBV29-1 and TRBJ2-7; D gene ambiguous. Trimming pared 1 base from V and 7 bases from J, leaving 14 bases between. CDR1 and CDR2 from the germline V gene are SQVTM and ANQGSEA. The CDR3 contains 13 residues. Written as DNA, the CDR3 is TGCAGCGTTGAAGGGGCTAGATTGTCGGAGCAGTACTTC. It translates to CSVEGARLSEQYF.

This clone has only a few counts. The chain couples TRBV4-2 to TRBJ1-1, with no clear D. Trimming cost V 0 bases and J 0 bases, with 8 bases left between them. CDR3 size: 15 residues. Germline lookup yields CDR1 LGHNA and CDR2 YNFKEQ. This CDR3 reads CASSQERGLNTEAFF. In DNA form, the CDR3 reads TGTGCCAGCAGCCAAGAACGGGGATTGAACACTGAAGCTTTCTTT.

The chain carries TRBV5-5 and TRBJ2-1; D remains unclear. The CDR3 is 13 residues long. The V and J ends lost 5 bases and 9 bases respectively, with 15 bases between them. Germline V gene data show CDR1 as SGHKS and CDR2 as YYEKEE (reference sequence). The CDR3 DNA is TGTGCCAGCAGTTCTCTGGGGTACGGTGAGCAGTTCTTC. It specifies CASSSLGYGEQFF.

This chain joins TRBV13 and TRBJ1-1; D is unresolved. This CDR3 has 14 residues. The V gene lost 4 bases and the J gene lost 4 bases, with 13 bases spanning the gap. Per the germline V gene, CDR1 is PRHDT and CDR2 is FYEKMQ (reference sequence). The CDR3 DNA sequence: TGTGCCAGCAGCTCCGTTCATTCGGGCACTGAAGCTTTCTTT. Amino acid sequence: CASSSVHSGTEAFF.

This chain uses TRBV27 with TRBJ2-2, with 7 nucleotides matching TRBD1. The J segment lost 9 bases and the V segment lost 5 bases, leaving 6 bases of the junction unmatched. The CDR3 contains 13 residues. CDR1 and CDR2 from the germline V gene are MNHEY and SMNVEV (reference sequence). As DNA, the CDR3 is TGTGCCAGCAGTAACAGGGGTCCGAGGGAGCTGTTTTTT. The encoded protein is CASSNRGPRELFF.

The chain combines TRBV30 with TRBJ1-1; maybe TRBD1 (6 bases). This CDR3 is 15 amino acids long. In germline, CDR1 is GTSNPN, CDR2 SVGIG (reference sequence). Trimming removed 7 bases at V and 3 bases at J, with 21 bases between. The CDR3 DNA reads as TGTGCCTCTCTGTGGAGGGGGGGGTTAGACACTGAAGCTTTCTTT. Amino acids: CASLWRGGLDTEAFF.

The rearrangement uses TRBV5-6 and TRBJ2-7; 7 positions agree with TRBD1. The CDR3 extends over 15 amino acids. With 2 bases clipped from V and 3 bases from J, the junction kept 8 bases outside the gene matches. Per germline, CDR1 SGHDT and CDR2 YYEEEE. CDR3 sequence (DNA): TGTGCCAGCAGCTTCCAAAGGGGGCCTGTCTACGAGCAGTACTTC. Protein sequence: CASSFQRGPVYEQYF.